Listed below are T cell receptor beta chains from one sample, sequenced in a study of human T cells and chemical hapten exposure. TCRdb called the RACE reads again in MiXCR, with one record for every CDR3 protein. Among 90,000 to 110,000 distinct CDR3 sequences listed, roughly a tenth were seen once. The sample in question was whole blood, obtained in connection with sensitization to the hapten diphenylcyclopropenone (DPC). The receptors stem from a woman aged 40 to 55 with alopecia areata. Some clones in this sample may be carry-over from other donors' samples. The CDR3 runs from the conserved cysteine through the conserved F or W. The order of the fields is J gene, clone size, V gene, D gene, CDR3 protein, CDR3 DNA. The D gene is left open where the match is weak. Not all rows give a size; the values are once, few, many and, for expanded clones, a class.

J: TRBJ1-5
size: many
V: TRBV6-2/TRBV6-3
D: TRBD1
CDR3: CASRPTGGENQPQHF
DNA: TGTGCCAGCAGGCCGACAGGGGGTGAGAATCAGCCCCAGCATTTT

J: TRBJ1-5
size: -
V: TRBV6-1
D: -
CDR3: CASSEIYSNQPQHF
DNA: TGTGCCAGCAGTGAAATTTATAGCAATCAGCCCCAGCATTTT

J: TRBJ2-5
size: -
V: TRBV18
D: -
CDR3: CAGSPSQETQYF
DNA: TGTGCCGGCTCACCGAGCCAAGAGACCCAGTACTTC

J: TRBJ1-4
size: many
V: TRBV20-1
D: -
CDR3: CSAGPQGQTQEKLFF
DNA: TGCAGTGCTGGCCCCCAGGGTCAGACACAAGAAAAACTGTTTTTT

J: TRBJ2-1
size: few
V: TRBV4-3
D: TRBD2
CDR3: CASSQIAGGREQFF
DNA: TGCGCCAGCAGCCAAATTGCGGGGGGGCGGGAGCAGTTCTTC

J: TRBJ2-5
size: few
V: TRBV2
D: TRBD2
CDR3: CASSDPGLAGEETQYF
DNA: TGTGCCAGCAGTGACCCGGGACTAGCGGGGGAAGAGACCCAGTACTTC

J: TRBJ2-3
size: many
V: TRBV11-2
D: TRBD2
CDR3: CASSLRGGSTDTQYF
DNA: TGTGCCAGCAGCTTGCGGGGGGGATCCACAGATACGCAGTATTTT

J: TRBJ1-6
size: -
V: TRBV20-1
D: -
CDR3: CSATGFNNSPLHF
DNA: TGCAGTGCTACAGGCTTTAATAATTCACCCCTCCACTTT

J: TRBJ2-2
size: many
V: TRBV27
D: -
CDR3: CASRRQETRPGELFF
DNA: TGTGCCAGTCGTCGACAGGAGACTAGACCCGGGGAGCTGTTTTTT

J: TRBJ2-7
size: -
V: TRBV6-5
D: -
CDR3: CASRTGIGTYEQYF
DNA: TGTGCCAGCAGAACGGGGATTGGGACCTACGAGCAGTACTTC

J: TRBJ2-3
size: few
V: TRBV5-8
D: -
CDR3: CASSLETATTDTQYF
DNA: TGTGCCAGCAGCTTGGAGACAGCCACGACAGATACGCAGTATTTT

J: TRBJ1-2
size: few
V: TRBV6-1
D: -
CDR3: CASSEAQDRRGYTF
DNA: TGTGCCAGCAGTGAAGCCCAGGACAGAAGAGGCTACACCTTC

J: TRBJ2-7
size: few
V: TRBV4-3
D: -
CDR3: CASSPGPQAYEQYF
DNA: TGCGCCAGCAGCCCGGGACCGCAAGCCTACGAGCAGTACTTC

J: TRBJ2-1
size: many
V: TRBV18
D: -
CDR3: CASSHSEYNEQFF
DNA: TGTGCCAGCTCCCATTCCGAATACAATGAGCAGTTCTTC

J: TRBJ2-3
size: -
V: TRBV12-3/TRBV12-4
D: -
CDR3: CASSFRHSTDTQYF
DNA: TGTGCCAGCAGTTTTCGGCATAGCACAGATACGCAGTATTTT

J: TRBJ2-3
size: many
V: TRBV7-2
D: -
CDR3: CASSPRVTDTQYF
DNA: TGTGCCAGCAGCCCTAGAGTCACAGATACGCAGTATTTT

J: TRBJ1-6
size: -
V: TRBV12-3/TRBV12-4
D: -
CDR3: CASRINTNYNSPLHF
DNA: TGTGCCAGCAGGATAAACACAAACTATAATTCACCCCTCCACTTT

J: TRBJ2-2
size: many
V: TRBV7-3
D: -
CDR3: CASSSIEGRELFF
DNA: TGTGCCAGCAGCAGCATCGAGGGTCGGGAGCTGTTTTTT

J: TRBJ2-2
size: few
V: TRBV29-1
D: -
CDR3: CSVAVGWAGELFF
DNA: TGCAGCGTTGCGGTTGGGTGGGCCGGGGAGCTGTTTTTT

J: TRBJ2-1
size: many
V: TRBV6-2/TRBV6-3
D: TRBD1
CDR3: CASSYGTGSYNEQFF
DNA: TGTGCCAGCAGTTACGGGACAGGGTCCTACAATGAGCAGTTCTTC

J: TRBJ2-7
size: -
V: TRBV4-3
D: -
CDR3: CASSQVHAGSYEQYF
DNA: TGCGCCAGCAGCCAAGTTCACGCGGGGTCCTACGAGCAGTACTTC

J: TRBJ1-5
size: many
V: TRBV24-1
D: TRBD1
CDR3: CATSDDRGYQPQHF
DNA: TGTGCCACCAGTGATGACAGGGGTTATCAGCCCCAGCATTTT

J: TRBJ2-7
size: -
V: TRBV7-2
D: TRBD2
CDR3: CASSLVAGNYEQYF
DNA: TGTGCCAGCAGCTTAGTAGCGGGAAACTACGAGCAGTACTTC

J: TRBJ1-2
size: -
V: TRBV12-3/TRBV12-4
D: TRBD1
CDR3: CASSWTGTANLRGYTF
DNA: TGTGCCAGCAGTTGGACCGGGACAGCCAACCTCCGTGGCTACACCTTC

J: TRBJ2-7
size: many
V: TRBV27
D: -
CDR3: CASSLRLGFYEQYF
DNA: TGTGCCAGCAGTTTGAGACTAGGTTTCTACGAGCAGTACTTC

J: TRBJ2-7
size: -
V: TRBV20-1
D: -
CDR3: CSARDSADSIAEQYF
DNA: TGCAGTGCTAGAGATAGCGCAGACAGTATTGCCGAGCAGTACTTC

J: TRBJ1-1
size: many
V: TRBV7-8
D: -
CDR3: CASSPTGAGEAFF
DNA: TGTGCCAGCAGCCCGACGGGGGCCGGTGAAGCTTTCTTT

J: TRBJ1-1
size: few
V: TRBV29-1
D: -
CDR3: CSVEYRRETEAFF
DNA: TGCAGCGTTGAATACAGGAGGGAGACTGAAGCTTTCTTT

J: TRBJ2-1
size: many
V: TRBV12-3/TRBV12-4
D: TRBD1
CDR3: CASSYQAGTGGTEQFF
DNA: TGTGCCAGCTCCTACCAAGCTGGGACAGGGGGGACTGAGCAGTTCTTC

J: TRBJ2-5
size: few
V: TRBV5-1
D: -
CDR3: CASSHRPTSSYQETQYF
DNA: TGCGCCAGCAGCCACCGCCCCACCAGCTCGTACCAAGAGACCCAGTACTTC

J: TRBJ2-4
size: few
V: TRBV5-5
D: TRBD1
CDR3: CASSLEKGAGHIQYF
DNA: TGTGCCAGCAGCTTGGAAAAGGGGGCAGGTCACATTCAGTACTTC

J: TRBJ2-7
size: -
V: TRBV25-1
D: TRBD1
CDR3: CATPDRGAYEQYF
DNA: TGTGCCACCCCAGACAGGGGAGCTTACGAGCAGTACTTC

J: TRBJ1-6
size: -
V: TRBV7-6
D: -
CDR3: CASRQQDSPLHF
DNA: TGTGCCAGCAGGCAACAAGATTCACCCCTCCACTTT

J: TRBJ1-6
size: many
V: TRBV5-6
D: -
CDR3: CASSGGVQGSPLHF
DNA: TGTGCCAGCAGCGGGGGGGTCCAAGGTTCACCCCTCCACTTT

J: TRBJ2-7
size: -
V: TRBV7-9
D: -
CDR3: CASTQWGEQYF
DNA: TGTGCCAGCACCCAATGGGGGGAGCAGTACTTC

J: TRBJ2-7
size: few
V: TRBV10-3
D: TRBD2
CDR3: CATRGASGAYEQYF
DNA: TGTGCCACCCGCGGGGCTAGCGGGGCGTACGAGCAGTACTTC

J: TRBJ1-5
size: many
V: TRBV7-9
D: TRBD1
CDR3: CASSRQGASNQPQHF
DNA: TGTGCCAGCAGCCGACAGGGGGCAAGCAATCAGCCCCAGCATTTT

J: TRBJ1-6
size: few
V: TRBV9
D: TRBD1
CDR3: CASSDRGNNSPLHF
DNA: TGTGCCAGCAGCGACAGGGGAAATAATTCACCCCTCCACTTT

J: TRBJ2-4
size: many
V: TRBV13
D: -
CDR3: CASSLAGAKNIQYF
DNA: TGTGCCAGCAGCTTAGCAGGGGCCAAAAACATTCAGTACTTC

J: TRBJ1-6
size: few
V: TRBV7-8
D: -
CDR3: CASSLLGASSYNSPLHF
DNA: TGTGCCAGCAGCCTCCTAGGGGCTAGCTCCTATAATTCACCCCTCCACTTT

J: TRBJ2-7
size: -
V: TRBV4-2
D: TRBD2
CDR3: CASSQGTSGPSYEQYF
DNA: TGTGCCAGCAGCCAAGGGACTAGCGGGCCGTCCTACGAGCAGTACTTC

J: TRBJ2-3
size: many
V: TRBV27
D: TRBD2
CDR3: CASSSLAGAAAGTQYF
DNA: TGTGCCAGCAGTTCGTTAGCGGGGGCCGCTGCGGGGACGCAGTATTTT

J: TRBJ2-1
size: few
V: TRBV6-5
D: -
CDR3: CASSLPGAGRNEQFF
DNA: TGTGCCAGCAGCCTGCCTGGGGCGGGGAGGAATGAGCAGTTCTTC

J: TRBJ2-3
size: -
V: TRBV12-3/TRBV12-4
D: -
CDR3: CASSLGRYTDTQYF
DNA: TGTGCCAGCAGTTTAGGGCGATACACAGATACGCAGTATTTT

J: TRBJ2-6
size: many
V: TRBV7-3
D: TRBD1
CDR3: CASSPRTGGSGANVLTF
DNA: TGTGCCAGCAGCCCCAGGACAGGGGGCTCTGGGGCCAACGTCCTGACTTTC